This T cell receptor beta chain came from a study of control samples from healthy donors and cancer patients. Trimming took off 1 base at V and 7 bases at J, with 14 bases between the two ends. This CDR3 spans 14 amino acids. Germline V lookup: CDR1 SGDLS, CDR2 YYNGEE. Method: immunoSEQ multiplex PCR; TCRdb's copy keeps in-frame clones and lacks some. The repertoire has some 89,000 clones, around nine tenths of them found once; the top ten carry over 20%. The V and J genes are TRBV9 and TRBJ1-2; D unresolved. Sequenced sample: blood. The sequence was obtained from a man aged 30-40 years in good health. CDR3 sequence (DNA): TGTGCCAGCAGCGTAATGGGGTCTTGGAGTGGCTACACCTTC. Its protein product is CASSVMGSWSGYTF. The full variable domain, completed using reference TRBV9 and TRBJ1-2, is DSGVTQTPKHLITATGQRVTLRCSPRSGDLSVYWYQQSLDQGLQFLIQYYNGEERAKGNILERFSAQQFPDLHSELNLSSLELGDSALYFCASSVMGSWSGYTFGSGTRLTVV.